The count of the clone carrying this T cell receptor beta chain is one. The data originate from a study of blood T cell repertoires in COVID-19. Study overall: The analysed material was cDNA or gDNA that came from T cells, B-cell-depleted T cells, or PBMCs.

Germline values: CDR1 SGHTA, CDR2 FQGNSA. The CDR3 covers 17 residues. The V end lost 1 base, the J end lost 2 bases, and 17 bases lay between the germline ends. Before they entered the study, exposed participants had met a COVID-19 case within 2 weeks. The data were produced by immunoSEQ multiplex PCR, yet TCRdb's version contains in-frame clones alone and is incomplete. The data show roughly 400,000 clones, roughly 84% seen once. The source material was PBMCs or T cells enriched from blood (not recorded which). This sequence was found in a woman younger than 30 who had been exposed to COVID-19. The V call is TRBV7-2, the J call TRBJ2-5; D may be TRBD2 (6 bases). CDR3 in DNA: TGTGCCAGCAGCTTAGGGGCGGGGCCGAGACTTCAAGAGACCCAGTACTTC. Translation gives CASSLGAGPRLQETQYF.